This T cell receptor (beta chain) is drawn from a study of cytomegalovirus exposure and HLA in healthy donors. The wider study: The 95 million to 120 million unique TCR beta sequences, from some 170 million T cells, were found by an earlier analysis. Study results and caveats: Later analysis associated a missense DCLRE1C variant with TCR beta V- and J-gene trimming. It was reported in a later analysis that an Asian-associated ancestry cluster showed fewer N-insertions than the roughly 660-donor mean.

The J segment lost 5 bases and the V segment lost 5 bases, leaving 11 bases of the junction unmatched. CDR3 size: 15 residues. Per the germline V gene, CDR1 is MGHRA and CDR2 is YSYEKL. As to this clone: Antigen specificity is unknown.

The PCR employed 60 Vbeta primers together with 13 Jbeta primers. Per the original methods: In a later analysis, 60 million to 90 million unique TCR beta chains included roughly 11 million shared by two or more donors. Profiled with immunoSEQ multiplex PCR; TCRdb holds only in-frame clones, not every one. That table supplies the V and J calls and clone size; D and trimming were determined from the DNA. The repertoire consists of around 300,000 clones, with around two thirds occurring once and the leading ten covering 2% to 2.5%. The chain links TRBV4-1 to TRBJ2-7; 8 bases align to TRBD1. This receptor was obtained from a female donor in good health and CMV-seronegative. Sequences were obtained from PBMCs. This CDR3 reads CASSNGQGSGNEQYF. The CDR3 nucleotides are TGCGCCAGCAGCAACGGACAGGGATCTGGGAACGAGCAGTACTTC.